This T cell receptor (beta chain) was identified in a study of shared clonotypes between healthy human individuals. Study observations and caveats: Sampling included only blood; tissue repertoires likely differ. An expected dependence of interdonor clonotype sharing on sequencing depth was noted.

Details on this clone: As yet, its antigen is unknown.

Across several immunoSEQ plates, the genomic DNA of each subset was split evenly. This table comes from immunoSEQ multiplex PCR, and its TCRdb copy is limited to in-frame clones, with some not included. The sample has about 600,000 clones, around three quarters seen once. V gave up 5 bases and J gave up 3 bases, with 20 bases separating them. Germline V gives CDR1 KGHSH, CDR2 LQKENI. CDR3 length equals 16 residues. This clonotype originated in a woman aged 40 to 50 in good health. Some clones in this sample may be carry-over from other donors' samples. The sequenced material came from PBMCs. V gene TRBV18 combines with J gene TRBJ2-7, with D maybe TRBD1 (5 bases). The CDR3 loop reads CASSAFVGRDDYEQYF. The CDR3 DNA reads TGTGCCAGCTCAGCCTTTGTCGGCAGGGATGACTACGAGCAGTACTTC.